These 22 T cell receptor beta chains came from one sample sequenced in a study of T cell changes during pregnancy in multiple sclerosis. Measured with immunoSEQ multiplex PCR; TCRdb has only the in-frame clones, and not every one. This sample has 38,000 or so clones, with around 90% found just once. Sequencing used CD8+ T cells from peripheral blood mononuclear cells, obtained in the first trimester of pregnancy. These receptors came from a female donor with multiple sclerosis, enrolled in a pregnancy study.

This clone was found once. V gene TRBV4-2 combines with J gene TRBJ2-2; 10 bases match TRBD1. V was clipped by 1 base and J by 0 bases; unmatched bases: 11. This CDR3 region has 20 residues. Looked up from germline, CDR1 is LGHNA and CDR2 is YNFKEQ. CDR3 DNA sequence: TGTGCCAGCAGCCAAGTATCGGGACAGGGGATACTGCCGAACACCGGGGAGCTGTTTTTT. As protein: CASSQVSGQGILPNTGELFF.

V and J are TRBV11-1 and TRBJ2-7; 8 bases align to TRBD1. In germline, CDR1 is SGHAT, CDR2 FQDESV (reference sequence). This CDR3 comprises 14 residues. V was pared by 3 bases and J by 4 bases, with 5 bases of the junction left unmatched. In nucleotides, the CDR3 is TGTGCCAGCAGCTTCCGGGACAGGAATTACGAGCAGTACTTC. Translated: CASSFRDRNYEQYF. Combining the CDR3 with reference TRBV11-1 and TRBJ2-7 gives the whole variable domain EAEVAQSPRYKITEKSQAVAFWCDPISGHATLYWYRQILGQGPELLVQFQDESVVDDSQLPKDRFSAERLKGVDSTLKIQPAELGDSAMYLCASSFRDRNYEQYFGPGTRLTVT.

This clone appeared a few times. The CDR3 reads CASSASDRVGEKLFF. DNA for the CDR3: TGTGCCAGCAGCGCCTCGGACAGGGTTGGTGAAAAACTGTTTTTT. The V call is TRBV9, the J call TRBJ1-4, with 8 positions matching TRBD1. With V trimmed by 3 bases and J by 7 bases, 8 bases remained unmatched. The CDR3 has 15 amino acids. Germline CDR1 and CDR2: SGDLS and YYNGEE.

V and J are TRBV9 and TRBJ2-5, with 7 positions matching TRBD2. J gave up 4 bases and V 0 bases, and 3 bases lay outside the gene matches. The CDR3 covers 14 residues. Germline V gene data show CDR1 as SGDLS and CDR2 as YYNGEE. Here the CDR3 reads CASSVDGRGETQYF. The CDR3 nucleotides read TGTGCCAGCAGCGTAGATGGGAGGGGAGAGACCCAGTACTTC.

The V and J genes are TRBV2 and TRBJ2-1, with TRBD2 matching over 9 bases. Germline assignment: CDR1 SNHLY and CDR2 FYNNEI. J lost 6 bases, V lost 6 bases, and 9 bases had no gene match. The CDR3 sequence is 15 residues long. The CDR3 sequence is CASRERGALRNEQFF. In nucleotides, the CDR3 is TGTGCCAGCAGAGAGCGGGGGGCCCTTCGCAATGAGCAGTTCTTC. Variable domain in full (rest from reference TRBV2 and TRBJ2-1): EPEVTQTPSHQVTQMGQEVILRCVPISNHLYFYWYRQILGQKVEFLVSFYNNEISEKSEIFDDQFSVERPDGSNFTLKIRSTKLEDSAMYFCASRERGALRNEQFFGPGTRLTVL.

The chain is built from TRBV15 and TRBJ2-5; 8 nucleotides match TRBD2. The CDR3 length is 14 residues. The V gene's germline CDR1 is LNHNV and CDR2 YYDKDF (reference sequence). The V gene end was trimmed by 4 bases and the J gene end by 4 bases; junction bases not matched to a gene: 5. The CDR3 DNA reads as TGTGCCACCAGCAATAAGCGGGGGCGAGAGACCCAGTACTTC. As protein: CATSNKRGRETQYF.

This chain uses TRBV29-1 with TRBJ1-1; no clear D. The V end lost 6 bases, the J end lost 6 bases, and 8 bases lay between the germline ends. Germline V gene data show CDR1 as SQVTM and CDR2 as ANQGSEA. The CDR3 runs to 10 residues. In DNA, the CDR3 is TGCAGCGTAGACATCCCTGAAGCTTTCTTT. As protein: CSVDIPEAFF.

The chain links TRBV5-5 to TRBJ1-4; perhaps TRBD1 as D (6 bases). Deletions cut 1 base from V and 0 bases from J, with 13 bases between. CDR3 length equals 17 residues. The germline gives CDR1 SGHKS, CDR2 YYEKEE (reference sequence). The CDR3 coding sequence is TGTGCCAGCAGCTTGTTCGGGGGGCAGACAACTAATGAAAAACTGTTTTTT. Its protein is CASSLFGGQTTNEKLFF. The full variable domain, rest sourced from reference TRBV5-5 and TRBJ1-4, is DAGVTQSPTHLIKTRGQQVTLRCSPISGHKSVSWYQQVLGQGPQFIFQYYEKEERGRGNFPDRFSARQFPNYSSELNVNALLLGDSALYLCASSLFGGQTTNEKLFFGSGTQLSVL.

J is TRBJ1-2 and V is TRBV9; D unresolved. Germline-derived CDR1 and CDR2 are SGDLS and YYNGEE. Trimming took off 0 bases at V and 4 bases at J, with 13 bases between the two ends. CDR3 size: 15 residues. CDR3 nucleotide sequence: TGTGCCAGCAGCGTAGTCCATTCACCAGGCTATGGCTACACCTTC. It specifies CASSVVHSPGYGYTF. The full variable domain, with the rest looked up from reference TRBV9 and TRBJ1-2, is DSGVTQTPKHLITATGQRVTLRCSPRSGDLSVYWYQQSLDQGLQFLIQYYNGEERAKGNILERFSAQQFPDLHSELNLSSLELGDSALYFCASSVVHSPGYGYTFGSGTRLTVV.

The rearrangement uses TRBV27 and TRBJ1-6, with D possibly matching TRBD1 (5 bases). Deletions cut 7 bases from V and 4 bases from J, with 11 bases between. CDR3 length equals 14 residues. Germline V lookup: CDR1 MNHEY, CDR2 SMNVEV (reference sequence). CDR3 sequence reads: CASMLGTYNSPLHF. The DNA for the CDR3 is TGTGCCAGCATGCTAGGGACTTATAATTCACCCCTCCACTTT.

Only a few counts were recorded for this clone. The V and J genes are TRBV19 and TRBJ1-1; D might be TRBD1 (6 bases). V lost 3 bases and J 1 base, leaving 12 bases between the germline ends. This CDR3 is 15 amino acids long. The germline V gene has CDR1 LNHDA and CDR2 SQIVND (reference sequence). The DNA of the CDR3 is TGTGCCAGTAGTATTTCGGGGACACCGAACACTGAAGCTTTCTTT. Residues: CASSISGTPNTEAFF.

The chain is built from TRBV6-5 and TRBJ1-2, with 9 bases aligning to TRBD1. Germline CDR1 MNHEY, CDR2 SVGAGI. J was trimmed by 4 bases and V by 5 bases; bases with no gene match: 8. The CDR3 extends over 15 amino acids. This CDR3 reads CASSSDRGMFYGYTF. The CDR3 nucleotides read TGTGCCAGCAGTAGCGACAGGGGGATGTTCTATGGCTACACCTTC.

Here the CDR3 reads CAAYRAGGLREQFF. DNA of the CDR3: TGTGCCGCGTACCGAGCGGGGGGGCTTAGGGAGCAGTTCTTC. The J gene is TRBJ2-1, the V gene TRBV5-4, with TRBD2 matching 10 bases. V trimming: 10 bases; J trimming: 10 bases; junction bases outside the gene matches: 14. From germline, CDR1 is SGHNT and CDR2 YYREEE (reference sequence). This CDR3 is built from 14 residues.

The V and J genes are TRBV6-6 and TRBJ1-3; D remains ambiguous. The CDR3 is 13 amino acids. The V gene lost 8 bases and the J gene lost 7 bases, with 15 bases spanning the gap. CDR1 and CDR2 (germline): MNHNY, SVGAGI (reference sequence). The CDR3 spells CASGRPGVNTIYF. CDR3 DNA: TGTGCCAGCGGTCGCCCGGGAGTTAACACCATATATTTT.

The V and J genes are TRBV6-4 and TRBJ2-7; D uncertain. In germline, CDR1 is MRHNA, CDR2 SNTAGT. Deletions cut 7 bases from V and 2 bases from J, with 3 bases between. This CDR3 has 10 amino acids. For the CDR3, the DNA is TGTGCCAGCAATACCTACGAGCAGTACTTC. Translating gives CASNTYEQYF.

DNA of the CDR3: TGTGCCACCCTAGGACAGGCACACTATGGCTACACCTTC. Encoded protein: CATLGQAHYGYTF. This chain connects TRBV2 to TRBJ1-2; the match to TRBD1 covers 7 bases. V dropped 10 bases and J dropped 3; count of bases not matched to a gene: 8. There are 13 residues in the CDR3. Germline values: CDR1 SNHLY, CDR2 FYNNEI.

The V and J genes are TRBV14 and TRBJ2-2, with D perhaps TRBD2 (6 bases). The V and J ends lost 5 bases and 4 bases respectively, with 17 bases between them. The V gene's germline CDR1 is SGHDN and CDR2 FVKESK. The CDR3 has 16 amino acids. The chain's CDR3 is CASSSSGSAITGELFF. CDR3 in DNA: TGTGCCAGCAGCTCTTCCGGGAGTGCTATCACCGGGGAGCTGTTTTTT.

The chain is built from TRBV27 and TRBJ1-1, with 8 bases identical to TRBD1. The CDR3 length is 15 residues. After removal of 5 bases from V and 2 bases from J, the junction contained 7 bases not matched to a gene. The germline V gene encodes CDR1 MNHEY and CDR2 SMNVEV (reference sequence). DNA of the CDR3: TGTGCCAGCAGTCGACCCGGGACAGGTAACACTGAAGCTTTCTTT. It specifies CASSRPGTGNTEAFF.

The chain joins TRBV11-2 to TRBJ1-1, with unresolved D. The ends were cut back, 5 bases at V and 3 bases at J, with 13 bases in the middle. CDR1 and CDR2 from the germline V gene are SGHAT and FQNNGV. The CDR3 runs to 14 residues. This chain's CDR3 is CASSPTGRDTEAFF. CDR3 nucleotide sequence: TGTGCCAGCAGCCCCACGGGTCGAGACACTGAAGCTTTCTTT.

Worth noting for this clone: Germline and junction disagree at one end, which may indicate a read error. The V gene is TRBV7-7, the J gene TRBJ2-5; D not certain. The CDR3 totals 13 residues. Germline V gives CDR1 SSHAT, CDR2 FNYEAQ (reference sequence). The CDR3, as DNA: TGTGCTAGCAGCTTAGGCGGCCCCGTCGGCCAGTACTTC. This translates into CASSLGGPVGQYF.

The CDR3 reads CASSETQGIDYGYTF. In DNA form, the CDR3 reads TGTGCCAGCAGCGAAACCCAGGGTATTGACTATGGCTACACCTTC. This chain links TRBV6-5 with TRBJ1-2; possibly TRBD1 for D (5 bases). V lost 6 bases and J 3 bases, leaving 17 bases between the germline ends. The CDR3 covers 15 residues. Germline CDR1 MNHEY, CDR2 SVGAGI.

This sequence joins TRBV11-3 and TRBJ1-2, with D tentatively TRBD1 (5 bases). There are 13 residues in the CDR3. Trimming removed 0 bases from V and 8 bases from J, with 10 bases in between. Germline loops: CDR1 SGHNT, CDR2 YENEEA. Here the CDR3 DNA reads TGTGCCAGCAGCTTAGACGGAGGGGTCGGCTACACCTTC. The encoded protein is CASSLDGGVGYTF.